The clone carrying this T cell receptor (beta chain) showed up many times. V shed 5 bases, J shed 10 bases, and the junction held 13 bases outside the gene matches. Germline-derived CDR1 and CDR2 are MDHEN and SYDVKM. CDR3 length: 15 amino acids. RNA transcripts were the template for amplifying TCR beta CDR3 regions. The TCR CDR3 first-round RT-PCR relied on the HTBI primer set. MiXCR was run by TCRdb on the multiplex PCR reads, yielding one entry per CDR3 protein. Here the sample spans over 300,000 distinct CDR3 sequences, 11% to 15% being singletons. The data were taken from a study of T cells in Graves' hyperthyroidism and ophthalmopathy.

Sequenced: blood. This chain links TRBV28 with TRBJ1-4, with TRBD1 matching over 7 bases. The origin of this receptor is a woman aged 60 to 75 with Graves' hyperthyroidism. The CDR3 sequence is CASSAVGQGDGKLFF. CDR3 bases: TGTGCCAGCAGTGCCGTAGGGCAGGGGGACGGAAAACTGTTTTTT.